The next 30 T cell receptor beta chains were all read from a single sample in a study of T cells in localized non-small cell lung cancer. Here immunoSEQ multiplex PCR was the method, and the copy in TCRdb shows in-frame clones only, minus some. The data contain 55,000 to 80,000 clones, just under 85% of them singletons. The specimen comprised peripheral blood, sampled before any cancer treatment. These receptors originate from a female donor of 60 years or more with stage I lung adenocarcinoma.

This sequence joins TRBV2 and TRBJ1-2; D is unresolved. V dropped 7 bases and J dropped 0 bases, with 9 bases sitting between them. The CDR3 spans 13 residues. Germline CDR1 is SNHLY and CDR2 is FYNNEI. CDR3: CASKTLANYGYTF. The CDR3 DNA sequence: TGTGCCAGCAAGACCCTAGCTAACTATGGCTACACCTTC.

V is TRBV9 and J is TRBJ2-1; 7 nucleotides match TRBD2. The V gene's germline CDR1 is SGDLS and CDR2 YYNGEE. The CDR3 consists of 16 residues. Trimming at V came to 3 bases and at J to 8 bases, leaving 14 bases not matched to a gene. CDR3 sequence reads: CASSEPIEAGSDEQFF. CDR3 sequence (DNA): TGTGCCAGCAGCGAGCCAATCGAAGCGGGAAGCGATGAGCAGTTCTTC.

The CDR3 bases are TGTGCCAGCAGCCGCGGGGGTAGCTCCTACGAGCAGTACTTC. Amino acids: CASSRGGSSYEQYF. The chain recombines TRBV2 with TRBJ2-7, with 7 nucleotides matching TRBD2. The CDR3 runs 14 residues. The V segment lost 6 bases and the J segment 0 bases; nucleotides outside the gene matches: 5. The germline V gene encodes CDR1 SNHLY and CDR2 FYNNEI.

For this clone: An end of the junction differs from the germline gene, which may be a read error. This chain links TRBV11-2 with TRBJ2-4; D may be TRBD1 (5 bases). Per germline, CDR1 SGHAT and CDR2 FQNNGV. CDR3 length equals 13 residues. The CDR3 sequence: CASSLGQGLFANF. CDR3 DNA sequence: TGTGCCAGCAGCTTAGGTCAGGGCCTATTTGCAAACTTC.

The chain has TRBV19 and TRBJ1-3, with D hard to call. CDR1 is LNHDA and CDR2 is SQIVND in the germline V gene (reference sequence). Trimming took 5 bases from V and 8 from J, leaving 7 bases between them. The CDR3 totals 11 residues. Here the CDR3 DNA reads TGTGCCAGTAGTCTCCAATACACCATATATTTT. Translated, it gives CASSLQYTIYF.

The genes are TRBV7-9 and TRBJ2-3; D unresolved. Trimming cost V 1 base and J 0 bases, with 5 bases left between them. The CDR3 consists of 14 residues. Germline lookup yields CDR1 SEHNR and CDR2 FQNEAQ (reference sequence). The chain's CDR3 is CASSLGASTDTQYF. The CDR3 nucleotides are TGTGCCAGCAGCTTAGGGGCTAGCACAGATACGCAGTATTTT.

The gene calls are TRBV10-3 and TRBJ2-7; D is perhaps TRBD1 or TRBD2 (6 bases each). V shed 7 bases and J shed 4 bases, with 20 bases lying between them. Germline CDR1 and CDR2: ENHRY and SYGVKD. CDR3 length: 15 residues. Written as DNA, the CDR3 is TGTGCCATCACTAACCCCGGGCAGGGGACTTACGAGCAGTACTTC. It encodes CAITNPGQGTYEQYF.

The chain links TRBV10-3 to TRBJ2-7; tentatively, D is TRBD1 (8 bases). The germline V and J ends were trimmed by 4 bases and 2 bases, with 12 bases remaining between them. This CDR3 region has 14 residues. The germline V gene encodes CDR1 ENHRY and CDR2 SYGVKD. The CDR3 bases are TGTGCCATCAGTGCACAGGGGGGGACCTACGAGCAGTACTTC. This gives the protein CAISAQGGTYEQYF.

CDR3 coding DNA: TGTGCCAGCAGCTTCAGGGGTTCCTACGAGCAGTACTTC. It translates to CASSFRGSYEQYF. The genes are TRBV5-4 and TRBJ2-7; the D gene is possibly TRBD1 (6 bases). Trimming cost V 2 bases and J 1 base, with 7 bases left between them. The CDR3 extends over 13 amino acids. Per germline, CDR1 SGHNT and CDR2 YYREEE (reference sequence).

The rearrangement links TRBV6-1 to TRBJ2-2; no clear D. Germline CDR1 MNHNS, CDR2 SASEGT. The CDR3 length is 13 residues. V lost 7 bases to trimming and J lost 1 base, with 7 bases between them. The CDR3 here is CASIPENTGELFF. The DNA for the CDR3 is TGTGCCAGCATCCCAGAGAACACCGGGGAGCTGTTTTTT.

Only one count was recorded for this clone. DNA of the CDR3: TGTGCTAGTGGTTTGGGGGACAACAGGAATCAGCCCCAGCATTTT. Translated, it gives CASGLGDNRNQPQHF. V is TRBV12-5 and J is TRBJ1-5; TRBD1 might be the D (6 bases). The CDR3 runs to 15 residues. Germline CDR1 reads LGHNT; CDR2 reads FRNRAP. With 1 base removed from V and 4 bases from J, the gap between germline ends came to 11 bases.

The chain combines TRBV21-1 with TRBJ2-5; the table's D gene call, TRBD1, was not cross checked with the DNA. TRBV21-1 is a listed pseudogene. CDR3 length: 16 residues. CDR3 sequence: CASTVDRGLIAETQYF. CDR3 nucleotide sequence: TGTGCCAGCACCGTTGACAGGGGATTAATCGCGGAGACCCAGTACTTC.

The genes are TRBV4-1 and TRBJ1-2, with 10 bases matching TRBD1. V shed 7 bases, J shed 2 bases, and the junction held 7 bases outside the gene matches. The CDR3 totals 15 residues. CDR1 and CDR2 (germline): MGHRA, YSYEKL. The CDR3 loop reads CASTAPGQGNYGYTF. Here the CDR3 DNA reads TGCGCCAGCACCGCCCCGGGACAGGGGAACTATGGCTACACCTTC.

This clone turned up a few times. The rearrangement uses TRBV27 and TRBJ1-2, with 9 nucleotides matching TRBD1. Germline values: CDR1 MNHEY, CDR2 SMNVEV (reference sequence). This CDR3 is built from 16 residues. Trimming at V came to 0 bases and at J to 3 bases, leaving 5 bases not matched to a gene. Written as DNA, the CDR3 is TGTGCCAGCAGTTTATCGACACAGGGGGCTCACTATGGCTACACCTTC. This sequence encodes CASSLSTQGAHYGYTF.

The V gene is TRBV11-2, the J gene TRBJ2-2, with D perhaps matching TRBD2 (6 bases). CDR1 SGHAT and CDR2 FQNNGV come from the germline V gene. The V gene lost 5 bases and the J gene lost 3 bases, with 13 bases spanning the gap. CDR3 length equals 15 residues. CDR3 sequence (DNA): TGTGCCAGCAGCCAAGTGAGGGAGGACACCGGGGAGCTGTTTTTT. Translating gives CASSQVREDTGELFF.

V gene TRBV7-9 combines with J gene TRBJ2-7; TRBD2 might be the D (6 bases). CDR1 is SEHNR, CDR2 FQNEAQ, per germline (reference sequence). The CDR3 loop spans 15 amino acids. Trimming left V 1 base short and J 3 bases short, with 13 bases between. The CDR3 loop is CASSLGGTRRYEQYF. Written as DNA, the CDR3 is TGTGCCAGCAGCTTAGGCGGGACTCGCCGCTACGAGCAGTACTTC.

The chain has TRBV11-2 and TRBJ1-1; no reliable D call. CDR1 is SGHAT, CDR2 FQNNGV, per germline. V shed 4 bases and J shed 2 bases, with 14 bases lying between them. The length of the CDR3 is 15 residues. The CDR3: CASSSLGRLNTEAFF. In DNA form, the CDR3 reads TGTGCCAGCAGCTCCCTTGGACGGTTAAACACTGAAGCTTTCTTT.

V and J are TRBV6-6 and TRBJ1-5; D call uncertain. The ends were cut back, 6 bases at V and 0 bases at J, with 12 bases in the middle. In germline, CDR1 is MNHNY, CDR2 SVGAGI (reference sequence). The CDR3 loop spans 15 amino acids. The CDR3 DNA reads TGTGCCAGCAGCCCCTTAGGTGGTAGCAATCAGCCCCAGCATTTT. Translated: CASSPLGGSNQPQHF.

The chain carries TRBV18 and TRBJ1-4, with D unclear. There are 14 residues in the CDR3. Germline V gives CDR1 KGHSH, CDR2 LQKENI. Trimming cost V 3 bases and J 4 bases, with 9 bases left between them. The CDR3 protein is CASSPGLGNEKLFF. In DNA, the CDR3 is TGTGCCAGCTCACCCGGACTGGGTAATGAAAAACTGTTTTTT.

The V call is TRBV7-9, the J call TRBJ2-5; 7 positions agree with TRBD1. The V gene's germline CDR1 is SEHNR and CDR2 FQNEAQ (reference sequence). There are 16 residues in the CDR3. J gave up 2 bases and V 5 bases, and 11 bases lay outside the gene matches. For the CDR3, the DNA is TGTGCCAGCAGCCCCTACAGGGGAGTTCAACAAGAGACCCAGTACTTC. Translating it yields CASSPYRGVQQETQYF.

The chain combines TRBV6-1 with TRBJ2-7; D not resolved. The CDR3 spans 11 residues. The V gene lost 3 bases and the J gene lost 3 bases, with 3 bases spanning the gap. Germline CDR1 MNHNS, CDR2 SASEGT. Written as DNA, the CDR3 is TGTGCCAGCAGTGACGGCTACGAGCAGTACTTC. It translates to CASSDGYEQYF.

This chain connects TRBV5-6 to TRBJ2-7; 9 bases match TRBD1. This CDR3 has 15 residues. From germline, CDR1 is SGHDT and CDR2 YYEEEE. Trimming removed 2 bases from V and 3 bases from J; junction bases left unmatched: 6. The CDR3 sequence is CASSFGPGQGYEQYF. The CDR3 DNA reads as TGTGCCAGCAGCTTTGGGCCGGGACAGGGCTACGAGCAGTACTTC.

The chain is built from TRBV7-9 and TRBJ1-5; D is unclear. Germline V gene data show CDR1 as SEHNR and CDR2 as FQNEAQ (reference sequence). V was trimmed by 6 bases and J by 2 bases, leaving 8 bases between them. The CDR3 spans 13 residues. The CDR3: CASSGSGNQPQHF. The CDR3 DNA follows: TGTGCCAGCAGTGGTAGTGGCAATCAGCCCCAGCATTTT.

The CDR3 sequence: CASSEASSGVYEQFF. The CDR3 DNA reads as TGTGCCAGCAGTGAAGCGTCTAGCGGGGTATATGAGCAGTTCTTC. The chain combines TRBV6-1 with TRBJ2-1; 9 bases are a match to TRBD2. The junction had 5 bases not matched to a gene; V was cut back by 0 bases and J by 8 bases. CDR1 is MNHNS and CDR2 is SASEGT in the germline V gene. CDR3 length: 15 amino acids.

This clone was found a few times. The gene calls are TRBV9 and TRBJ2-7; D gene uncertain. This CDR3 contains 13 residues. With 2 bases removed from V and 6 bases from J, the gap between germline ends came to 12 bases. Per the germline V gene, CDR1 is SGDLS and CDR2 is YYNGEE. In nucleotides, the CDR3 is TGTGCCAGCAGCGTGGGAATCTTGGGCGAGCAGTACTTC. Translated, it gives CASSVGILGEQYF.

A remark on this clone: The germline gene is not matched at one end of the junction; a read error may be the cause. The chain joins TRBV7-7 to TRBJ1-4; 11 nucleotides line up with TRBD1. Germline V gene sequence: CDR1 SSHAT, CDR2 FNYEAQ (reference sequence). The CDR3 loop spans 14 amino acids. The CDR3 loop reads CASSSGTGGEKLFF. CDR3 sequence (DNA): TGTGCTAGCAGCTCCGGGACAGGGGGGGAAAAACTGTTTTTT.

The gene calls are TRBV5-1 and TRBJ1-3; D is possibly TRBD1 (5 bases). Trimming took off 5 bases at V and 4 bases at J, with 13 bases between the two ends. CDR3 length: 14 residues. CDR1 and CDR2 from the germline V gene are SGHRS and YFSETQ. CDR3 protein: CASSIQGAGNTIYF. Written as DNA, the CDR3 is TGCGCCAGCAGTATCCAGGGAGCAGGAAACACCATATATTTT.

The rearrangement joins TRBV11-2 to TRBJ1-1; D gene uncertain. The CDR3 covers 12 residues. Between the trimmed V and J ends, which lost 2 bases and 5 bases, there was a span of 6 bases. CDR1 and CDR2 from the germline V gene are SGHAT and FQNNGV. The CDR3 sequence: CASSLRRTEAFF. The CDR3 DNA follows: TGTGCCAGCAGCTTACGCCGAACTGAAGCTTTCTTT.

V gene TRBV5-1 combines with J gene TRBJ1-6; D is possibly TRBD1 (5 bases). The germline CDR1 and CDR2 sequences are SGHRS and YFSETQ. Trimming shortened V by 5 bases and J by 6 bases, and 15 bases separated the two germline ends. The CDR3 consists of 15 residues. In DNA, the CDR3 is TGCGCCAGCAGTCGCGAGGGGTCAGTTAATTCACCCCTCCACTTT. Translation gives CASSREGSVNSPLHF.

The gene calls are TRBV6-5 and TRBJ2-7; D is ambiguous. CDR3 length equals 12 residues. Trimming removed 5 bases at V and 3 bases at J, with 8 bases between. From germline, CDR1 is MNHEY and CDR2 SVGAGI. The CDR3 DNA is TGTGCCAGCAGTGCCTCTCTCTACGAGCAGTACTTC. It specifies CASSASLYEQYF.